At least ten counts were recorded for the clone carrying this T cell receptor beta chain. Germline CDR1 MNHEY, CDR2 SMNVEV (reference sequence). The CDR3 contains 18 residues. The trim removed 6 bases at V and 0 bases at J, leaving 11 bases unmatched. During its preparation, the TCRbeta library received unique molecular identifiers. TCRdb used MiXCR to reprocess the PCR reads, holding one entry per CDR3 protein. The profile shows more than 200,000 distinct CDR3 sequences, roughly a quarter of them singletons. The sample is drawn from a study of T-cell reconstitution after alpha-beta-depleted transplantation in children.

This material consisted of PBMCs, taken before TCRalphabeta/CD19-depleted stem cell transplant. The source is a girl aged 2-10 years with Fanconi anemia, due to receive a stem cell transplant. V usage is TRBV27 and J usage is TRBJ2-5; TRBD2 aligns across 12 bases. This CDR3 is CASSRTGTSGFYQETQYF. CDR3 bases: TGTGCCAGCAGCAGAACCGGGACTAGCGGGTTCTACCAAGAGACCCAGTACTTC.